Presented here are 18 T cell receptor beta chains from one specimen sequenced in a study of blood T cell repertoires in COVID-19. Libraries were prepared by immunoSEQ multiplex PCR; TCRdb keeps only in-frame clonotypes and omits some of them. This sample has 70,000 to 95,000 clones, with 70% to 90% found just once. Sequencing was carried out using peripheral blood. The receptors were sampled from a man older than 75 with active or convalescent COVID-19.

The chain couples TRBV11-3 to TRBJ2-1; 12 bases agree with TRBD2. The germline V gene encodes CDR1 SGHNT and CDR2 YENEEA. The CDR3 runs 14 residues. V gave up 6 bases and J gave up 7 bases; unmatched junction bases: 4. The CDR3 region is CASRGLAGQNEQFF. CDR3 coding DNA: TGTGCCAGCAGAGGACTAGCGGGACAAAATGAGCAGTTCTTC.

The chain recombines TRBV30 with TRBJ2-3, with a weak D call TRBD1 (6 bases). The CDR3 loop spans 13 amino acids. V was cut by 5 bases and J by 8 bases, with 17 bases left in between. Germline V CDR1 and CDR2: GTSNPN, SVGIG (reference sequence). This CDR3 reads CAWGPTTGVTQYF. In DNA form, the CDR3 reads TGTGCCTGGGGCCCCACGACAGGAGTTACGCAGTATTTT.

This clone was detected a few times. Written as DNA, the CDR3 is TGTGCCAGCAGCAAAGAAGACTCCTCGGCAGGGCAAGAGACCCAGTACTTC. It codes for CASSKEDSSAGQETQYF. V and J are TRBV21-1 and TRBJ2-5; the table assigns TRBD1, which was not confirmed against the DNA. TRBV21-1 is annotated as a pseudogene. The CDR3 spans 17 residues.

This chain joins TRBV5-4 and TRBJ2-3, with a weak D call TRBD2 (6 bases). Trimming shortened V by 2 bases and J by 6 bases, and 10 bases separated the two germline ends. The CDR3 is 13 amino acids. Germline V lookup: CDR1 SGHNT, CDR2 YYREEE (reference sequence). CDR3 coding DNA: TGTGCCAGCAGCTTTATGGGGGGTGATACGCAGTATTTT. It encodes CASSFMGGDTQYF.

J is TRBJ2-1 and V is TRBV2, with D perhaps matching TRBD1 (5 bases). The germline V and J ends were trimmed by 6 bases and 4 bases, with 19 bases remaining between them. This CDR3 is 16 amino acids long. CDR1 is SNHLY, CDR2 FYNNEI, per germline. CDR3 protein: CASRQNDRNRYNEQFF. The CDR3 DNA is TGTGCCAGCAGGCAGAACGACAGAAACAGATACAATGAGCAGTTCTTC.

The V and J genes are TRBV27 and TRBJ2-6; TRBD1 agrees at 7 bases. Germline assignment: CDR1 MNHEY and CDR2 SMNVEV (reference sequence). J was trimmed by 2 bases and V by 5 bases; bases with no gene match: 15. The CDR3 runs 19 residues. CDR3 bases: TGTGCCAGCAGTCCACACTTGGACAGGTCACGGGCTGGGGCCAACGTCCTGACTTTC. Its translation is CASSPHLDRSRAGANVLTF.

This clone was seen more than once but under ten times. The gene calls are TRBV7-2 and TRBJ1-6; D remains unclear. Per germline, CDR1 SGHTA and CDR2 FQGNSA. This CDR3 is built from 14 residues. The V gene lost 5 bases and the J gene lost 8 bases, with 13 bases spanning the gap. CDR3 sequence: CASSTRLYDSPLHF. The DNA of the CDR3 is TGTGCCAGCAGCACCCGGTTGTATGATTCACCCCTCCACTTT.

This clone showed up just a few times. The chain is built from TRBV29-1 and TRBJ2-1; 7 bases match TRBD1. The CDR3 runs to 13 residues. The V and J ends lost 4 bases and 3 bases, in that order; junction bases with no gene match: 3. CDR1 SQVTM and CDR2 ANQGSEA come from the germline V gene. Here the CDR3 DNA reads TGCAGCGTTGGACAGGGATTCTACAATGAGCAGTTCTTC. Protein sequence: CSVGQGFYNEQFF.

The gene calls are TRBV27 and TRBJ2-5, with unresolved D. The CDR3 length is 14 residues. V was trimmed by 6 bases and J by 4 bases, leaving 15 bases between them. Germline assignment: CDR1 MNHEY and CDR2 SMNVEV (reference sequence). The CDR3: CASRVERSGETQYF. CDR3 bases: TGTGCCAGCAGGGTAGAGAGGTCCGGAGAGACCCAGTACTTC.

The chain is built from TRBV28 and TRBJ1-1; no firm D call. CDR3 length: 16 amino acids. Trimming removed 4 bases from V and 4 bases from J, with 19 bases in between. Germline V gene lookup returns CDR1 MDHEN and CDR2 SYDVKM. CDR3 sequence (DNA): TGTGCCAGCAGTTCCCCGGGATCCTCACGGGGCACTGAAGCTTTCTTT. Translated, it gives CASSSPGSSRGTEAFF. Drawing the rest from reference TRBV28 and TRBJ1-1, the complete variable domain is DVKVTQSSRYLVKRTGEKVFLECVQDMDHENMFWYRQDPGLGLRLIYFSYDVKMKEKGDIPEGYSVSREKKERFSLILESASTNQTSMYLCASSSPGSSRGTEAFFGQGTRLTVV.

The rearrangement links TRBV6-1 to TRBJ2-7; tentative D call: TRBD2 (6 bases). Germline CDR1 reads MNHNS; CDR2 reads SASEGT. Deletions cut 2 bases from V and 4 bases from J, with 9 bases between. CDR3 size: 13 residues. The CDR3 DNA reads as TGTGCCAGCAGTGAAAGGGGAGGATACGAGCAGTACGTC. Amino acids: CASSERGGYEQYV.

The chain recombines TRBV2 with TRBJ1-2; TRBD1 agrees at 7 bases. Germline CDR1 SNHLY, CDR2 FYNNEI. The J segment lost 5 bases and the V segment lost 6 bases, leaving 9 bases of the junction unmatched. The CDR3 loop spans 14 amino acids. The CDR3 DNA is TGTGCCAGCAGCAGACAGGGAGAGGGGTATGGCTACACCTTC. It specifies CASSRQGEGYGYTF.

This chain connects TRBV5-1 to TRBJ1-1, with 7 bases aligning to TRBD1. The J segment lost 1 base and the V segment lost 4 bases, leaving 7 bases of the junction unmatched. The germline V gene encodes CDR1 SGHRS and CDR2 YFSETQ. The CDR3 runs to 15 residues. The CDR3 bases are TGCGCCAGCAGCCCTCGACAGGGAGAGAACACTGAAGCTTTCTTT. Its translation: CASSPRQGENTEAFF.

CDR3 sequence: CASSSRLGTRENTEAFF. CDR3 sequence (DNA): TGTGCCAGCAGCTCCCGCCTCGGGACAAGGGAGAACACTGAAGCTTTCTTT. The V gene is TRBV5-4, the J gene TRBJ1-1, with D possibly being TRBD1 (6 bases). The germline CDR1 and CDR2 sequences are SGHNT and YYREEE (reference sequence). V lost 3 bases and J 1 base, leaving 19 bases between the germline ends. The CDR3 is 17 residues long.

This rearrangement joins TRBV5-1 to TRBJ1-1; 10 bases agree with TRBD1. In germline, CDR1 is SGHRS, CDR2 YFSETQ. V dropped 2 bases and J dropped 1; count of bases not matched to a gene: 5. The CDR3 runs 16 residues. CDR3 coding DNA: TGCGCCAGCAGCTTAGGGACAGGGGCTTCGAACACTGAAGCTTTCTTT. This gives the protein CASSLGTGASNTEAFF. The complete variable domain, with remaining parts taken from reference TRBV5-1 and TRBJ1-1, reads KAGVTQTPRYLIKTRGQQVTLSCSPISGHRSVSWYQQTPGQGLQFLFEYFSETQRNKGNFPGRFSGRQFSNSRSEMNVSTLELGDSALYLCASSLGTGASNTEAFFGQGTRLTVV.

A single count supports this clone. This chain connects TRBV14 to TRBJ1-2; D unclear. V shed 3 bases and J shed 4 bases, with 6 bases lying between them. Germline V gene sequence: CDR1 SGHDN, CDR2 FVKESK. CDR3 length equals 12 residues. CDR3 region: CASSQASYGYTF. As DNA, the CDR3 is TGTGCCAGCAGCCAGGCATCCTATGGCTACACCTTC.

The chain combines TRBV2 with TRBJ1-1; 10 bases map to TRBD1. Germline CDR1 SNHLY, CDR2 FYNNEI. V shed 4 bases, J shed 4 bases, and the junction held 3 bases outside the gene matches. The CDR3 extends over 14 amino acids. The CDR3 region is CASSARTGGTEAFF. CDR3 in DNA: TGTGCCAGCAGTGCCCGGACAGGGGGCACTGAAGCTTTCTTT. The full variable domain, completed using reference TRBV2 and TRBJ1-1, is EPEVTQTPSHQVTQMGQEVILRCVPISNHLYFYWYRQILGQKVEFLVSFYNNEISEKSEIFDDQFSVERPDGSNFTLKIRSTKLEDSAMYFCASSARTGGTEAFFGQGTRLTVV.

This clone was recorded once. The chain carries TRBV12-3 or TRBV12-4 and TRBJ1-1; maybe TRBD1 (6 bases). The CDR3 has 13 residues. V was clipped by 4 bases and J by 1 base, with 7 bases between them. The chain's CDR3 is CASSWTENTEAFF. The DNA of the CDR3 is TGTGCCAGCAGTTGGACAGAGAACACTGAAGCTTTCTTT.